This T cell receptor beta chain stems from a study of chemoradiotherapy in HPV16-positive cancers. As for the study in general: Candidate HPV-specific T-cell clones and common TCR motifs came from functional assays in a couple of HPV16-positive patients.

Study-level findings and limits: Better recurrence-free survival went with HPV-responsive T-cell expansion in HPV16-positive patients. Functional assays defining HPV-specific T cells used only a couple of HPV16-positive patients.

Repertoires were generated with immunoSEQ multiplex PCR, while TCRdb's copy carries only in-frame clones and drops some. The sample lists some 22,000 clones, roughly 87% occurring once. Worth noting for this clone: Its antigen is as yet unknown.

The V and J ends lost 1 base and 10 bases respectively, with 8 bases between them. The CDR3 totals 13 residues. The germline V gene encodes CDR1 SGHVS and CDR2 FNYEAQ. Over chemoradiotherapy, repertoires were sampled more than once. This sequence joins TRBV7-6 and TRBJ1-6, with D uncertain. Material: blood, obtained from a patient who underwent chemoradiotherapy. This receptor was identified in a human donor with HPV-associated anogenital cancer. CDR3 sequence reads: CASSLGAKSPLHF. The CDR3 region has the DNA TGTGCCAGCAGCTTAGGTGCAAAATCACCCCTCCACTTT.